The clone carrying this T cell receptor (beta chain) was counted many times. Its antigen is not identified. The CDR3 spans 13 residues. V shed 4 bases and J shed 9 bases, with 14 bases lying between them. Germline loops: CDR1 SGHRS, CDR2 YFSETQ. This record comes from a study of neurological immune-mediated disorders. Findings of the study overall: Expanded clones shared no CDR3 amino acid sequences across subjects, suggesting private repertoires in all groups. It was the repertoires of 18 of 34 multiple sclerosis patients that phylogenetic grouping placed in one related-CDR3 cluster, which is a possible signature.

Over 170 million TCR-beta sequences from 15-18 subjects came out of each sequencing run. TCRdb analysed the 5' RACE reads with MiXCR anew, one entry per CDR3 protein. The data hold approximately 90,000 distinct CDR3 sequences, with 3.5% observed a single time. Unsorted libraries came from 2 million PBMCs stored at -80 °C. This TCR was recovered from a woman between 18 and 29 years old with multiple sclerosis. Material for sequencing was PBMCs. The chain uses TRBV5-1 and TRBJ2-4; D may be TRBD1 (7 bases). The CDR3 sequence is CASSTQGRGIQYF. The CDR3 nucleotides are TGCGCCAGCAGCACACAGGGGCGGGGCATTCAGTACTTC.